The entry that follows covers one T cell receptor beta chain sequence. Its binding antigen is unknown. Qualities for individual bases were not recorded, and no much larger clone is one base off. This record comes from a study of identical twins (dated by TCRdb to 2015 to 2016). For the study in its entirety: The study deep-sequenced TCR alpha and beta repertoires from monozygotic twins, unrelated adults of various ages and cord blood to test whether fetal clonotypes persist. Replicate twin experiments were performed at different times using different library preparation protocols to rule out contamination. What the research found in general, with its limitations: Compared with coincidental sharing between unrelated individuals, out-of-frame TCR alpha sequences shared between twins showed an excess of sequences with low generation probability. Because the same donors could not be followed over many years, the conclusions relied on cross-sectional statistical analysis. Zero-insertion analyses could be partly confounded by invariant T cells such as MAIT and iNKT, although diverse VJ usage argued against such confounding for most clonotypes. In monozygotic twins, out-of-frame TCR alpha sharing was systematically underestimated by recombination models, although the models agreed with sharing between unrelated individuals. Abundant cord blood beta clonotypes had fewer insertions, young adult naive repertoires showed a similar but weaker trend, and memory repertoires showed no such trend. A weaker excess of twin sharing was found in beta out-of-frame sequences because the signal-to-noise ratio was lowered by fewer shared sequences.

The library came from 5' RACE. Sequencing was carried out with an Illumina HiSeq 2000. Template switching introduced a universal primer binding site; the final cDNA contained a unique molecular identifier, enabling accurate counting of TCR cDNA molecules. Specific primers in the conserved constant-segment region were used to synthesize first-strand cDNA for the TCR alpha and beta chains. To control for contamination, every cDNA library carried two barcodes: a SMART-Mk sample barcode plus Illumina barcodes. TruSeq adapter sequences, together with Illumina sample barcodes, were added in two successive PCR steps. The TCR alpha and beta cDNA libraries were sequenced on the Illumina HiSeq platform using custom primers. In the authors' own workflow: Unique molecular identifiers were extracted from raw reads with MiGEC, and CDR3 positions were determined with MiXCR. Recombination models were inferred per individual with the repgenHMM and IGoR tools using an EM algorithm. Shared clonotype analysis was performed with the tcR package in R, normalizing sharing by the product of cloneset sizes. To study raw recombination free of thymic and clonal selection effects, out-of-frame nonproductive sequences were analyzed. TCRdb itself trimmed the public reads at Q25 with fastp, ran MiXCR and retained productive beta chains. One record per CDR3 amino acid sequence lists the most common genes and DNA. The V and J calls were not made by the authors but by TCRdb's processing. The sample table contains roughly 490,000 distinct CDR3 sequences; only one count was recorded for more than 13% of them. The ten largest make up 0.98% of the sample.

Every donor in the study was a healthy Caucasian. Three pairs of female monozygotic twins, all aged roughly 18 to 30 years, made up the twin cohort. Positive isolation kits from Invitrogen were used to isolate the CD4+ and CD8+ T cell populations. This sample also belongs to another study, concerning yellow fever vaccine responses in identical twins. Taken from the second paper: The authors reported that the T cell response to vaccination in identical twins appeared partly convergent and partly personalized. Focusing on identical twins, the study followed the T cell clones that responded to the vaccine, and did so with precision.

Sequenced: CD4+ T cells sorted from blood. This clonotype originated in a woman aged 18 to 35 in good health.

The CDR3 corresponds to CASSTMTSVGTQYF. The DNA is as follows: TGCGCCAGCAGCACAATGACTAGCGTAGGTACGCAGTATTTT. This sequence uses TRBV4-1 and TRBJ2-3; 8 central nucleotides agree with TRBD2. Based on the germline V gene, the CDR1 and CDR2 sequences are MGHRA and YSYEKL. The CDR3 starts with the cysteine, ends with the phenylalanine, and has 14 residues. The CDR3 DNA has 42 bases and is translated from base 1. V has 5 bases trimmed and J has 8 bases trimmed; junction bases matching no gene number 9.